This is a list of T cell receptor beta chains from one sample in a study of T cell responses to AZD1222 COVID-19 vaccine. The protocol was immunoSEQ multiplex PCR, while the TCRdb copy is restricted to in-frame clones and leaves out a portion. The sample yields approximately 120,000 clones, about 90% seen once. Sequences were derived from peripheral blood, sampled on day 0 of AZD1222 vaccination. These TCRs come from an adult in good health. The CDR3 runs from the conserved cysteine through the conserved F or W. D genes are given only for firm matches. A row's size may be missing; if present it is once, few, many or a size class.

NA,TRBV11-3,16,TRBD2,TRBJ2-1,TGTGCCAGCAGCTTAGTAGGAGGCGGGAGGCGCAATGAGCAGTTCTTC,CASSLVGGGRRNEQFF
NA,TRBV10-3,15,NA,TRBJ1-5,TGTGCCATCAGTGAATACCTCACGCGAGATCAGCCCCAGCATTTT,CAISEYLTRDQPQHF
few,TRBV28,13,NA,TRBJ2-7,TGTGCCAGCAGTTTCTCCGGAAACTACGAGCAGTACTTC,CASSFSGNYEQYF
NA,TRBV28,14,NA,TRBJ2-7,TGTGCCAGCAGCCTTTCCCTTAGCTCCTACGAGCAGTACTTC,CASSLSLSSYEQYF
NA,TRBV6-5,12,NA,TRBJ1-1,TGTGCCAGCAGTTCGGGATCGACTGAAGCTTTCTTT,CASSSGSTEAFF
NA,TRBV7-3,15,TRBD2,TRBJ2-1,TGTGCCAGCAGCTTTCTAGCGGGGCTCAACAATGAGCAGTTCTTC,CASSFLAGLNNEQFF
NA,TRBV27,14,NA,TRBJ1-1,TGTGCCAGCAGTTTGGGGATTTTCCGCACTGAAGCTTTCTTT,CASSLGIFRTEAFF
NA,TRBV4-2,14,NA,TRBJ2-6,TGTGCCAGCAAGGGTAGCTCTGGGGCCAACGTCCTGACTTTC,CASKGSSGANVLTF
few,TRBV6-5,13,NA,TRBJ2-7,TGTGCCAGCAGCCCCGGGGGCGCCAGGGAGCAGTACTTC,CASSPGGAREQYF
NA,TRBV6-5,15,TRBD2,TRBJ2-5,TGTGCCAGCAGTCTAGCGGGAGGGCCTGGAGAGACCCAGTACTTC,CASSLAGGPGETQYF
NA,TRBV25-1,13,NA,TRBJ2-7,TGTGCCAGCAGTGAGGGGACCGCCTACGAGCAGTACTTC,CASSEGTAYEQYF
NA,TRBV28,13,NA,TRBJ2-7,TGTGCCAGCAGTTTTAACACCGGCTACGAGCAGTACTTC,CASSFNTGYEQYF
NA,TRBV28,13,NA,TRBJ1-1,TGTGCCAGCAGTTTCGGTCGGGGTACTGAAGCTTTCTTT,CASSFGRGTEAFF
NA,TRBV6-5,12,NA,TRBJ2-2,TGTGCCACAAGGCGCGGTGTCGGGGAGCTGTTTTTT,CATRRGVGELFF
NA,TRBV7-6,15,TRBD2,TRBJ2-7,TGTGCCAGCAGCCCCGCTAGCGGGAGTTCCTACGAGCAGTACTTC,CASSPASGSSYEQYF
NA,TRBV29-1,19,TRBD1,TRBJ2-5,TGCAGCGTCCTCCCCGGACAGGGGGCGGCTAGCTTCGGTGGAGAGACCCAGTACTTC,CSVLPGQGAASFGGETQYF
NA,TRBV5-1,15,TRBD1,TRBJ2-3,TGCGCCAGCAGCTTGGAACAGGGGGGTACAGATACGCAGTATTTT,CASSLEQGGTDTQYF
NA,TRBV6-5,13,NA,TRBJ1-2,TGTGCCAGCCAGCTTCAAATCGAATATGGCTACACCTTC,CASQLQIEYGYTF
NA,TRBV6-4,15,NA,TRBJ1-2,TGTGCCAGCAGTGTCGAGGGGAAATACAACTATGGCTACACCTTC,CASSVEGKYNYGYTF
NA,TRBV10-3,14,NA,TRBJ2-3,TGTGCCAGCACGCAGGGATCTAACACAGATACGCAGTATTTT,CASTQGSNTDTQYF
NA,TRBV6-5,14,NA,TRBJ2-7,TGTGCCAGCAGGACCGGACAGCCGCCCTACGAGCAGTACTTC,CASRTGQPPYEQYF
NA,TRBV7-8,15,NA,TRBJ1-1,TGTGCCAGCAGCCAGAGCGGTGCCGGGAACACTGAAGCTTTCTTT,CASSQSGAGNTEAFF
NA,TRBV9,13,NA,TRBJ1-1,TGTGCCAGCAGCGTAGGGGGCTTAACTGAAGCTTTCTTT,CASSVGGLTEAFF
NA,TRBV21-1,20,NA,TRBJ2-6,TGTGCCAGCAGCCATCTCCGGGACAGGGGGCATTTAACCGGGGCCAACGTCCTGACTTTC,CASSHLRDRGHLTGANVLTF
NA,TRBV19,15,NA,TRBJ1-1,TGTGCCAGTAGAGTCGTTAGGACGGGGATTATTGAAGCTTTCTTT,CASRVVRTGIIEAFF
NA,TRBV5-1,17,NA,TRBJ2-2,TGCGCCAGCATTGTCCGGCTAACTAATACTCTCACCGGGGAGCTGTTTTTT,CASIVRLTNTLTGELFF
NA,TRBV28,14,TRBD1,TRBJ2-5,TGTGCCAGCAGCTCGGACAGGGGACAAGAGACCCAGTACTTC,CASSSDRGQETQYF
NA,TRBV27,14,NA,TRBJ1-1,TGTGCCAGCAGTTTATCGGGCAGGGGAGTCGAAGCTTTCTTT,CASSLSGRGVEAFF
once,TRBV2,12,NA,TRBJ2-1,TGTGCCAGCAGCCTCGACGACAATGAGCAGTTCTTC,CASSLDDNEQFF
NA,TRBV6-5,15,NA,TRBJ1-4,TGTGCCAGCAGAGACACGGGGAGGGGTAATGAAAAACTGTTTTTT,CASRDTGRGNEKLFF
NA,TRBV27,17,NA,TRBJ1-6,TGTGCCAGCAGTTCCCCCCTTAGAGGGGCTGGGAATTCACCCCTCCACTTT,CASSSPLRGAGNSPLHF
NA,TRBV18,16,TRBD1,TRBJ1-4,TGTGCCAGCTCCCCGGACAGGGGGGCAACTAATGAAAAACTGTTTTTT,CASSPDRGATNEKLFF
NA,TRBV5-1,17,TRBD2,TRBJ2-1,TGCGCCAGCAGCTTTTCCGGACTAGCGGGGTGGGGTAAGGGGCAGTTCTTC,CASSFSGLAGWGKGQFF
NA,TRBV18,15,NA,TRBJ2-7,TGTGCCAGCTCCTCTCTACGGGACACCTCGTACGAGCAGTACTTC,CASSSLRDTSYEQYF
NA,TRBV6-4,15,NA,TRBJ2-6,TGTGCCAGCAGTCCGACCCCCTCTGGGGCCAACGTCCTGACTTTC,CASSPTPSGANVLTF
NA,TRBV19,16,NA,TRBJ1-4,TGTGCCAGTAGTAACCCTACAGTTGTAACTAATGAAAAACTGTTTTTT,CASSNPTVVTNEKLFF
once,TRBV3-1/TRBV3-2,15,NA,TRBJ2-7,TGTGCCAGCAGCCAAGATCCGGGGGCTATTTACGAGCAGTACTTC,CASSQDPGAIYEQYF
once,TRBV19,14,TRBD2,TRBJ2-7,TGTGCCAGTAGTGCCTCGGGAGGAGGCTACGAGCAGTACTTC,CASSASGGGYEQYF
NA,TRBV15,13,NA,TRBJ1-1,TGTGCCACCAGCAGAGTACGGGACACTGAAGCTTTCTTT,CATSRVRDTEAFF
NA,TRBV7-2,12,NA,TRBJ2-5,TGTGCCAGCAGCTTAGGGGCGGGGACCCAGTACTTC,CASSLGAGTQYF
NA,TRBV15,15,TRBD2,TRBJ2-2,TGTGCCACCAGCAGAGGGGCGGGAGGTACCGGGGAGCTGTTTTTT,CATSRGAGGTGELFF
NA,TRBV2,16,NA,TRBJ1-3,TGTGCCAGCAGTGTGGCACGGTCCGGAGGTGGAAACACCATATATTTT,CASSVARSGGGNTIYF
NA,TRBV15,15,NA,TRBJ1-5,TGTGCCACCAGCAGAGATTTACAGTTCAATCAGCCCCAGCATTTT,CATSRDLQFNQPQHF
NA,TRBV12-3/TRBV12-4,11,NA,TRBJ2-2,TGTGCCAGCGGAAAAACCGGGGAGCTGTTTTTT,CASGKTGELFF
NA,TRBV7-2,15,TRBD2,TRBJ2-1,TGTGCCAGCAGCTTCCCTAGCGGAGAACACAATGAGCAGTTCTTC,CASSFPSGEHNEQFF
NA,TRBV2,20,TRBD2,TRBJ2-1,TGTGCCAGCAGTGAACCGTCGGGACTAGCGGGAGGGCGCGAATACAATGAGCAGTTCTTC,CASSEPSGLAGGREYNEQFF
NA,TRBV27,15,NA,TRBJ2-7,TGTGCCAGCAGTTTCTACAGGGAAATCCCCTACGAGCAGTACTTC,CASSFYREIPYEQYF
NA,TRBV18,15,TRBD2,TRBJ2-7,TGTGCCAGCTCATCAGAAAGCGGGAGCTCCTACGAGCAGTACTTC,CASSSESGSSYEQYF
NA,TRBV10-3,18,NA,TRBJ2-1,TGTGCCATCAGTGGCGGGACTCCGCGAGGGAGCTCCTACAATGAGCAGTTCTTC,CAISGGTPRGSSYNEQFF
NA,TRBV2,19,TRBD2,TRBJ2-5,TGTGCCAGCAGCGATCGGCGGACCGGGACTAGCGGGATCCGTCGGACCCAGTACTTC,CASSDRRTGTSGIRRTQYF